The entry below describes one T cell receptor (beta chain). Its antigen is undetermined. The data stem from a study of T cell therapy after organ transplantation. About the research overall: Up to 6 doses were given at 2-week intervals. Two of the ten patients were classed as nonresponders. Study-level results: Lower pretherapy CD8 clonality went with larger post-therapy fold change.

Assay: immunoSEQ multiplex PCR; the TCRdb copy retains only in-frame clones and omits some. The repertoire holds 50,000 or so clones, with over 90% as singletons. Trimming removed 1 base from V and 5 bases from J, with 14 bases in between. The CDR3 length is 15 residues. Germline V CDR1 and CDR2: LGHNT, FRNRAP. The source material was CD8+ T cells from blood, sampled before autologous CMV-specific T cell therapy. This receptor was obtained from a human patient who had received a solid organ transplant and had CMV disease. The chain links TRBV12-5 to TRBJ2-5, with D unresolved. The CDR3 DNA follows: TGTGCTAGTGGTTTGGATACTACATGGGCGGAGACCCAGTACTTC. This codes for CASGLDTTWAETQYF.